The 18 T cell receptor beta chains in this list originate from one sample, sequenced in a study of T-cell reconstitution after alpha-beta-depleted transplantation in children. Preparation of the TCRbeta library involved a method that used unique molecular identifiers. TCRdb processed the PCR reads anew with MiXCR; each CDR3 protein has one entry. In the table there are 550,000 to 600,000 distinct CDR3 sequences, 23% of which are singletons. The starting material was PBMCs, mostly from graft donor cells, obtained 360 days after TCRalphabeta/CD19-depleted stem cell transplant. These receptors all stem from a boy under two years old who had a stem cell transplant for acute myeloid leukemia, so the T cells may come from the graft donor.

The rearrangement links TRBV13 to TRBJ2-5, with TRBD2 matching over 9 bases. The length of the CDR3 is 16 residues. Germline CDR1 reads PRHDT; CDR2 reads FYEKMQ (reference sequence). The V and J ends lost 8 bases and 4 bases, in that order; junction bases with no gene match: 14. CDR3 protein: CASLLPGGLAGETQYF. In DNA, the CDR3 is TGTGCCAGCCTGCTCCCGGGGGGACTAGCAGGAGAGACCCAGTACTTC.

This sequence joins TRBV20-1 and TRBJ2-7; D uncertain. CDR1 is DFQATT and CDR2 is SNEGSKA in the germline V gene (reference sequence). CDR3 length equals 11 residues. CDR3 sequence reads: CSAYSGGLGHV. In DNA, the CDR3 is TGCAGTGCTTACTCAGGTGGTTTAGGGCACGTC.

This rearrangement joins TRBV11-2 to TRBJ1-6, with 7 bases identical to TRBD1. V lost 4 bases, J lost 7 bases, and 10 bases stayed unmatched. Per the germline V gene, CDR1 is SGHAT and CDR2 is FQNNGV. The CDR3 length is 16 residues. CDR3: CASSSTGVPPNSPLHF. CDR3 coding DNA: TGTGCCAGCAGCTCAACAGGGGTCCCTCCAAATTCACCCCTCCACTTT.

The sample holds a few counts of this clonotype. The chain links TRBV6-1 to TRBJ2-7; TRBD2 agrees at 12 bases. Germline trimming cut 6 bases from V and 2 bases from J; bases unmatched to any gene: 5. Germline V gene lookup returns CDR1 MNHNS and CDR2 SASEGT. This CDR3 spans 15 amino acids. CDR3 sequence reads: CASRPLAGGTYEQYF. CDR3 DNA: TGTGCCAGCAGACCCCTAGCGGGGGGGACCTACGAGCAGTACTTC.

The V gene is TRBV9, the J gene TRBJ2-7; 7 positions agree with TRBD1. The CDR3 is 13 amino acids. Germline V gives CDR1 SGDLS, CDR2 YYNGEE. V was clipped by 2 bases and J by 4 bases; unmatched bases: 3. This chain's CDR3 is CASSVGQEYEQYV. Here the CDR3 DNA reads TGTGCCAGCAGCGTTGGACAGGAGTACGAGCAGTACGTC.

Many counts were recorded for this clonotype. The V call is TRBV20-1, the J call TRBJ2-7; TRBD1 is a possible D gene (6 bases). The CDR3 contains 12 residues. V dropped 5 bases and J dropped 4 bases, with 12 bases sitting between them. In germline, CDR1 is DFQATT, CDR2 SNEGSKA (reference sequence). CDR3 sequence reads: CSASQGPYEQYF. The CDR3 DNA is TGCAGTGCTTCACAGGGTCCGTACGAGCAGTACTTC.

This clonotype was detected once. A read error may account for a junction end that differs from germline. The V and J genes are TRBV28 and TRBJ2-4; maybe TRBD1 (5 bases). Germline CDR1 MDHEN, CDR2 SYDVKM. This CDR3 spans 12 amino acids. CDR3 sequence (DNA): TGTGCCAGCAGCCCCACAGGAAACGTTCAGTACTTC. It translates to CASSPTGNVQYF.

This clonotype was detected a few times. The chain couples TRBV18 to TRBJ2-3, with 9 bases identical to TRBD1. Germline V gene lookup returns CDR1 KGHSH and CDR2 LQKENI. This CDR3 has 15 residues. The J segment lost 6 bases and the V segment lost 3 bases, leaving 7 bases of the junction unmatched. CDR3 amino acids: CASSPSDDRGDTQYF. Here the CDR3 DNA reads TGTGCCAGCTCACCTTCGGACGACAGGGGGGATACGCAGTATTTT.

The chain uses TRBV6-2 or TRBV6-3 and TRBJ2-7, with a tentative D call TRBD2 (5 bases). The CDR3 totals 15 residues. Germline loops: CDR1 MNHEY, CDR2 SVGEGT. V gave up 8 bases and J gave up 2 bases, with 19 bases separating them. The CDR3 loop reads CASGLPGSTTYEQYF. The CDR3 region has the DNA TGTGCCAGCGGGTTGCCGGGATCTACGACCTACGAGCAGTACTTC.

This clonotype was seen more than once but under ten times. The CDR3 bases are TGTGCCAGCAGCTCCCACAGGGCGAGGGGCTATGGCTACACCTTC. This gives the protein CASSSHRARGYGYTF. The chain couples TRBV7-2 to TRBJ1-2; a possible D gene is TRBD1 (6 bases). CDR1 SGHTA and CDR2 FQGNSA come from the germline V gene. This CDR3 comprises 15 residues. Trimming shortened V by 4 bases and J by 4 bases, and 16 bases separated the two germline ends.

The CDR3, as DNA: TGTGCCACCAGCAGAGAGATCGGGGAGCTGTTTTTT. Translating gives CATSREIGELFF. The rearrangement links TRBV15 to TRBJ2-2; the D is unclear. V lost 0 bases and J 7 bases, leaving 3 bases between the germline ends. The germline V gene encodes CDR1 LNHNV and CDR2 YYDKDF (reference sequence). CDR3 length: 12 residues. Variable domain in full (rest from reference TRBV15 and TRBJ2-2): DAMVIQNPRYQVTQFGKPVTLSCSQTLNHNVMYWYQQKSSQAPKLLFHYYDKDFNNEADTPDNFQSRRPNTSFCFLDIRSPGLGDTAMYLCATSREIGELFFGEGSRLTVL.

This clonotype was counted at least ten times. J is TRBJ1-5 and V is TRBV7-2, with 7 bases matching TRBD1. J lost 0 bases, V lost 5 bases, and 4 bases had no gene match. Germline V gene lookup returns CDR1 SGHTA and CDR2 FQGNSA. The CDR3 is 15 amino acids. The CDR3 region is CASSPGTVSNQPQHF. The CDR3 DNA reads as TGTGCCAGCAGCCCTGGGACAGTTAGCAATCAGCCCCAGCATTTT.

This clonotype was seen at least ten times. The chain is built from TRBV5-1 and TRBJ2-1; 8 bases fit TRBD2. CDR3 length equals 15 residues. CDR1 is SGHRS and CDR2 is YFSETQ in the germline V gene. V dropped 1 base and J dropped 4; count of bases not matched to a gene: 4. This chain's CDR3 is CASSLRLAGYNEQFF. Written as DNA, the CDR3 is TGCGCCAGCAGCTTGAGGCTAGCGGGTTACAATGAGCAGTTCTTC.

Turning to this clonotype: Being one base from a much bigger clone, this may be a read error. CDR3 region: CSVEEQMNTEAFF. The DNA of the CDR3 is TGCAGCGTTGAGGAACAGATGAACACTGAAGCTTTCTTT. This rearrangement joins TRBV29-1 to TRBJ1-1; D remains unclear. The CDR3 totals 13 residues. CDR1 and CDR2 (germline): SQVTM, ANQGSEA. V gave up 3 bases and J gave up 0 bases, with 8 bases separating them.

CDR3 sequence reads: CASSLAGEGNTEAFF. The DNA for the CDR3 is TGCGCCAGCAGCTTGGCCGGGGAAGGGAACACTGAAGCTTTCTTT. V is TRBV5-1 and J is TRBJ1-1; D remains ambiguous. CDR3 length: 15 amino acids. The V gene lost 0 bases and the J gene lost 1 base, with 10 bases spanning the gap. Germline-derived CDR1 and CDR2 are SGHRS and YFSETQ.

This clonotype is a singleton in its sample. In DNA, the CDR3 is TGTGCCACGGCACAGGGGGGCAATGAGCAGTTCTTC. Encoded protein: CATAQGGNEQFF. The chain carries TRBV6-6 and TRBJ2-1, with 8 bases fitting TRBD1. J lost 6 bases, V lost 10 bases, and 5 bases had no gene match. The CDR3 has 12 residues. In germline, CDR1 is MNHNY, CDR2 SVGAGI (reference sequence).

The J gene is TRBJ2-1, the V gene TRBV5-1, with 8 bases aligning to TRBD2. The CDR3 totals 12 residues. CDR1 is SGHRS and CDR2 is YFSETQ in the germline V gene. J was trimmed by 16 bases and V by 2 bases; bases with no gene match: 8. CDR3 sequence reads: CASSLGVAGSFF. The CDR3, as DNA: TGCGCCAGCAGCTTAGGAGTAGCGGGGAGCTTCTTC.

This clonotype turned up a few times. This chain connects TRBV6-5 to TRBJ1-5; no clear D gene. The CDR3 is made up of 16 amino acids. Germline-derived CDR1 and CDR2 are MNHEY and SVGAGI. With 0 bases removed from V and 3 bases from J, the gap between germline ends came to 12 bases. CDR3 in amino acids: CASSYSGGRTNQPQHF. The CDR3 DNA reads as TGTGCCAGCAGTTACTCCGGAGGACGGACCAATCAGCCCCAGCATTTT.